This T cell receptor beta chain was retrieved from a study of blood T cell repertoires in COVID-19. Turning to the study itself: T cells, B-cell-depleted T cells, or PBMCs provided the cDNA or gDNA that served as material.

Study members were between about 18 and 100 years old and lived in 20 to 30 US regions. Cohort 3 recovered donors had two negative PCRs, clearance, or symptom resolution. V trimming: 0 bases; J trimming: 3 bases; junction bases outside the gene matches: 5. The V gene's germline CDR1 is LGHNA and CDR2 YNFKEQ. The CDR3 loop spans 15 amino acids. This clone turned up a few times. Under the authors' procedure: Reference gene primer amplification gave nucleated cell count estimates. Libraries were prepared by immunoSEQ multiplex PCR; TCRdb keeps only in-frame clonotypes and omits some of them. That table gives V, J and clone size, and the DNA gave D and trimming. The repertoire consists of some 500,000 clones, with more than 75% occurring once and the leading ten covering about 1.7%.

The chain is built from TRBV4-2 and TRBJ2-7; 7 bases fit TRBD1. This clonotype was obtained from a woman between 35 and 50 years old who had recovered from COVID-19. Sequencing input: PBMCs or T cells enriched from blood (not recorded which). In nucleotides, the CDR3 is TGTGCCAGCAGCCAAGATTACGACAGGGACTACGAGCAGTACTTC. Translated, it gives CASSQDYDRDYEQYF.